A selection of T cell receptor beta chains follows, all from one sample in a study of cytomegalovirus exposure and HLA in healthy donors. The repertoire was sequenced with immunoSEQ multiplex PCR; TCRdb's copy has only in-frame clones and lacks some. The sample data list approximately 58,000 clones. The sequenced material came from PBMCs. These receptor sequences come from a woman aged 45-60 years in good health and CMV-seropositive. Each CDR3 is given with its conserved first and last residue. The D gene is left open where the match is weak.

J: TRBJ2-5; V: TRBV7-2; D: TRBD2; DNA: TGTGCCAGCAGCTTTCGAGGGACTAAAGAGACCCAGTACTTC; CDR3: CASSFRGTKETQYF
J: TRBJ2-5; V: TRBV28; D: NA; DNA: TGTGCCAGCAGTTTACTAGGGGGAAAGTGGGGCGAGACCCAGTACTTC; CDR3: CASSLLGGKWGETQYF
J: TRBJ2-2; V: TRBV29-1; D: NA; DNA: TGCAGCGTCTGGGAGTACACCGGGGAGCTGTTTTTT; CDR3: CSVWEYTGELFF
J: TRBJ1-2; V: TRBV11-2; D: NA; DNA: TGTGCCAGCAGCTTGGGACAAACTAACTATGGCTACACCTTC; CDR3: CASSLGQTNYGYTF
J: TRBJ2-1; V: TRBV19; D: TRBD2; DNA: TGTGCCAGTAGTATAGAGGCAGCGGGGCGGAATGAGCAGTTCTTC; CDR3: CASSIEAAGRNEQFF
J: TRBJ2-7; V: TRBV28; D: NA; DNA: TGTGCCAGCAGTTTAAGTGGGACAACGACCTACGAGCAGTACTTC; CDR3: CASSLSGTTTYEQYF
J: TRBJ1-2; V: TRBV7-9; D: NA; DNA: TGTGCCAGCAGCTCCAGTGGAGCTGTCAACTATGGCTACACCTTC; CDR3: CASSSSGAVNYGYTF
J: TRBJ2-1; V: TRBV5-1; D: NA; DNA: TGCGCCAGCAAGGCTACTAGTGGGCAAGTTTACAATGAGCAGTTCTTC; CDR3: CASKATSGQVYNEQFF
J: TRBJ2-7; V: TRBV5-6; D: TRBD1; DNA: TGTGCCAGCAGCTTCGTTAGACAGGGGCACGAGCAGTACTTC; CDR3: CASSFVRQGHEQYF
J: TRBJ2-1; V: TRBV14; D: TRBD2; DNA: TGTGCCAGCAGCCCGATTAGCGGGATATGGGATGAGCAGTTCTTC; CDR3: CASSPISGIWDEQFF